This T cell receptor beta chain was identified in a study of T cell responses to AZD1222 COVID-19 vaccine. The data were produced by immunoSEQ multiplex PCR, yet TCRdb's version contains in-frame clones alone and is incomplete. Of under 70,000 clones listed, approximately 88% are singletons. Trimming shortened V by 1 base and J by 8 bases, and 7 bases separated the two germline ends. Germline V lookup: CDR1 GTSNPN, CDR2 SVGIG (reference sequence). The CDR3 has 11 amino acids. The sequenced sample was peripheral blood, obtained on day 0 of AZD1222 vaccination. The TCR comes from an adult in good health. The chain carries TRBV30 and TRBJ2-3, with D unclear. The chain's CDR3 is CAWSGLGTQYF. Here the CDR3 DNA reads TGTGCCTGGAGTGGACTTGGTACGCAGTATTTT.